A selection of T cell receptor beta chains follows, all from one sample in a study of glioma-infiltrating T cells. Using its own MiXCR run on the multiplex PCR reads, TCRdb lists one record per CDR3 protein. The table lists about 180,000 distinct CDR3 sequences, over 40% of them singletons. The sequenced sample was glioma tissue, nonneoplastic brain tissue, or PBMCs (not recorded which). The receptors originated from a human donor with low-grade glioma or glioblastoma, undergoing nonglioma brain surgery, or in good health (not recorded which). The CDR3 runs from the conserved cysteine through the conserved F or W. The D gene is left open where the match is weak. Size is stated for part of the rows, as once, few or many counts, or as a class when the clone is expanded.

>TRBJ2-7|TRBV3-1|.|.
TGTGCCAGAAGCCAAGAGATTAGGGACGGCGAGCAGTACTTC
CARSQEIRDGEQYF
>TRBJ1-5|TRBV28|.|.
TGTGCCAGCAGTCTCGACGGCGGGTTCGGGAGGAGCAATCAGCCCCAGCATTTT
CASSLDGGFGRSNQPQHF
>TRBJ2-3|TRBV29-1|many|.
TGCAGCGTATCGAACCTAGGAGATACGCAGTATTTT
CSVSNLGDTQYF
>TRBJ1-5|TRBV3-1|many|TRBD1
TGTGCCAGCAGCCAAGCAGGGGGAGGGCAGCCCCAGCATTTT
CASSQAGGGQPQHF
>TRBJ1-1|TRBV28|.|.
TGTGCCAGCAGTTCCTACAGGATTATGAACATTGAAGCTTTCTTT
CASSSYRIMNIEAFF
>TRBJ2-3|TRBV2|few|.
TGTGCCAGCGGAGGAAGTCCCACGGCAGATACGCAGTATTTT
CASGGSPTADTQYF
>TRBJ2-1|TRBV7-2|many|.
TGTGCCAGCAGCTTAGCTAGTATGGGCTACAATGAGCAGTTCTTC
CASSLASMGYNEQFF
>TRBJ1-1|TRBV2|many|.
TGTGCCAGCAGTGATTCAGATTATGAAGCTTTCTTT
CASSDSDYEAFF
>TRBJ1-1|TRBV6-1|many|.
TGTGCCAGCAGGGGACGGGCCCGGAACACTGAAGCTTTCTTT
CASRGRARNTEAFF
>TRBJ2-7|TRBV20-1|many|.
TGCAGTGCTACCGAGGGGGGGAAAAAGGGGTACTTC
CSATEGGKKGYF
>TRBJ2-5|TRBV2|.|.
TGTGCCAGCACTACGGCCGGAGAGACTCAGTACTTC
CASTTAGETQYF
>TRBJ1-5|TRBV28|.|.
TGTGCCAGCCTAAAGACGGGAAAGCTCTATAATAAGCCCCAGCATTTT
CASLKTGKLYNKPQHF
>TRBJ2-1|TRBV7-3|.|TRBD2
TGTACCAGCAGCTTAGCGGGATCAAGGAATGAGCAGCTCTTC
CTSSLAGSRNEQLF
>TRBJ2-3|TRBV28|many|.
TGTGCCAGCAGTTCTGCGGGACAGAGCACAGATACGCAGTATTTT
CASSSAGQSTDTQYF
>TRBJ1-2|TRBV7-9|many|.
TGTGCCAGCAGCTTAGGAGGGAGAAGCACCTTC
CASSLGGRSTF
>TRBJ2-5|TRBV11-2|many|.
TGTGCCAGCAGCTCGAAGACAGGCCAAGAGACCCAGTACTTC
CASSSKTGQETQYF
>TRBJ1-1|TRBV4-2|many|.
TGTGCCAGCAGCCAAGTGGCTTTGAACACTGAAGCTTTCTTT
CASSQVALNTEAFF
>TRBJ2-1|TRBV15|many|.
TGTGCCACCAGCAGAGGTGACTCCTACAATGAGCAGTTCTTC
CATSRGDSYNEQFF
>TRBJ1-4|TRBV19|.|.
TGTGCCAGTAACACAGGATCCGAGGGTAATGAAAAACTGTTTTTT
CASNTGSEGNEKLFF
>TRBJ1-1|TRBV20-1|.|.
TGCAGTGCGGGGGCAGGGCTTGATACTGAATCTTTCTTT
CSAGAGLDTESFF
>TRBJ1-4|TRBV12-3/TRBV12-4|.|.
TGTGCCAGCAGTTTTGGGACCTCAAGTGAAAAACTGTTTTTT
CASSFGTSSEKLFF
>TRBJ1-5|TRBV27|many|.
TGTGCCAGCAGTGCCGGGTCCTTCAATCAGCCCCAGCATTTT
CASSAGSFNQPQHF
>TRBJ2-3|TRBV5-1|.|.
TGCGCCAGCAGCTTGGGTATACAAACCATCACAGATACGCAGTATTTT
CASSLGIQTITDTQYF
>TRBJ2-1|TRBV7-2|many|.
TGTGCCAGCAGCCCCCTCGCGGGCGAGCAGTTCTTC
CASSPLAGEQFF
>TRBJ2-1|TRBV19|few|.
TGTGCCAGTAGTCCCACTAAGGGTTCCTACAATGAGCAGTTCTTC
CASSPTKGSYNEQFF
>TRBJ2-7|TRBV14|.|.
TGTGCCAGCAGCCAAGGTCACAGGCCCCAGCAGTACTTC
CASSQGHRPQQYF
>TRBJ2-1|TRBV20-1|many|.
TGCAGTGCTAGAGAGGGACTGACGATCGACAATGAGCAGTTCTTC
CSAREGLTIDNEQFF
>TRBJ1-2|TRBV2|many|TRBD1
TGTGCCACCACCGGGACAGGCCTTTATGGCTACACCTTC
CATTGTGLYGYTF
>TRBJ1-1|TRBV5-6|.|.
TGTGCCAGCAGCTTGCAAGTGATCGGCACTGAAGATTTCTTT
CASSLQVIGTEDFF
>TRBJ2-3|TRBV29-1|.|.
TGCAGCGTTGAAGCGCCGAGCGAAGATACGCAGTATTTT
CSVEAPSEDTQYF
>TRBJ2-1|TRBV6-6|.|TRBD2
TGTGCCAGCAGCCCCCAAGCGGGAGGGCCCGATGAGCAGTTCTTC
CASSPQAGGPDEQFF
>TRBJ2-3|TRBV10-3|many|TRBD1
TGTGCCAGCACAGGGGGACGCACAGATACGCAGTATTTT
CASTGGRTDTQYF
>TRBJ1-1|TRBV28|many|TRBD1
TGTGCCAGCAGTTTGACAGGGTACACTGAAGCTTTCTTT
CASSLTGYTEAFF
>TRBJ1-3|TRBV10-3|.|.
TGTGCCATCACGGGGGGGCCTGGAAACACCATATATTTT
CAITGGPGNTIYF
>TRBJ2-7|TRBV28|.|TRBD2
TGTGCCAGCAGTCTTGGGACTAGCGGGGGATTGGGCGAGCAGTACTTC
CASSLGTSGGLGEQYF
>TRBJ1-5|TRBV28|many|.
TGTGCCAGCGGTGTATCAGGGCGGCAGCCCCAGCATTTT
CASGVSGRQPQHF
>TRBJ2-7|TRBV28|many|TRBD1
TGTGCCAGCAGGGGACAGGCCTACGAGCAGTACTTC
CASRGQAYEQYF
>TRBJ1-5|TRBV29-1|.|.
TGCAGCGCCGTCTCGACCTGGGATCAGCCCCAGCATTTT
CSAVSTWDQPQHF
>TRBJ2-5|TRBV20-1|many|.
TGCAGTGCTAGAGAACGGACTATTCAAGAGACCCAGTACTTC
CSARERTIQETQYF
>TRBJ2-1|TRBV28|many|TRBD2
TGTGCCAGCAGTCCCCAAGGACTAGCGGGAGGAGAGAATGAGCAGTTCTTC
CASSPQGLAGGENEQFF
>TRBJ2-7|TRBV20-1|many|.
TGCAGTGCTAGAGTCAGGGGTACCGGCGAGCAGTACTTC
CSARVRGTGEQYF
>TRBJ2-5|TRBV20-1|few|TRBD2
TGCAGTGTCCCGGGACTAGCGGAAGAAGAGACCCAGTACTTC
CSVPGLAEEETQYF
>TRBJ2-2|TRBV2|many|.
TGTGCCAGCAGATTAGACGGGGAGCTGTTTTTT
CASRLDGELFF
>TRBJ1-5|TRBV28|once|.
TGTGCCAGCAGCCCCGCGGGGCGGGAGTCTAGGAGGCCCCAGCATTTT
CASSPAGRESRRPQHF
>TRBJ2-3|TRBV10-2|.|.
TGCGCCAGCAGTGATCCAGATACGCAGTATTTT
CASSDPDTQYF
>TRBJ1-5|TRBV28|.|.
TGTGCCAGCAGTCGGGCGGGGGGGCAGCCCCAGCATTTT
CASSRAGGQPQHF
>TRBJ2-5|TRBV20-1|.|TRBD2
TGCAGTGCTAGGGGACAACTAGCGGGAGACGAGACCCAGTACTTC
CSARGQLAGDETQYF
>TRBJ2-3|TRBV10-3|few|TRBD2
TGTGCCATCAGTCTAGCGGGAGCGACAGATACGCAGTATTTT
CAISLAGATDTQYF
>TRBJ2-1|TRBV7-8|many|.
TGTGCCAGCAGCTTATCAAGGGCCCTCAATGAGCAGTTCTTC
CASSLSRALNEQFF
>TRBJ1-1|TRBV20-1|.|.
TGCAGTGCTTTCTCCGGGGGGGGTGCGACGACAGGCACTGAAGCTTTCTTT
CSAFSGGGATTGTEAFF
>TRBJ2-1|TRBV7-9|few|TRBD2
TGTGCCAGCAGCTTTACTAGCGGTTACAATGAGCAGTTCTTC
CASSFTSGYNEQFF
>TRBJ2-5|TRBV14|many|.
TGTGCCAGCAGCCAAGTCGCGGCGTCACGGATGGAGACCCAGTACTTC
CASSQVAASRMETQYF
>TRBJ2-7|TRBV7-9|.|.
TGTGCCAGCAGCGGCCGGATCACCCACGAGCAGTACTTC
CASSGRITHEQYF
>TRBJ2-7|TRBV20-1|many|TRBD2
TGCAGTGCCCAAGGGACTAGCTCTTACGAGCAGTACTTC
CSAQGTSSYEQYF
>TRBJ2-2|TRBV25-1|many|TRBD1
TGTGCCAGCAGTGCAGGGGGCATGAACACCGGGGAGCTGTTTTTT
CASSAGGMNTGELFF